The 30 T cell receptor beta chains below come from one sample, sequenced in a study of blood T cell repertoires in COVID-19 (dated by TCRdb to 2018 to 2021). To prepare the library, the immunoSEQ multiplex PCR assay was applied. Not all clones reach the TCRdb copy of this immuneACCESS table, which keeps in-frame sequences only. Checked studies attribute under half of the gap to unresolved V genes and leave the rest unexplained. In this sample the table shows about 350,000 clones, over 75% of which occur a single time. More than 0.8% of the sample belongs to the ten largest clones. The sample taken for sequencing was PBMCs or T cells enriched from blood (not recorded which). All receptors come from a woman in her twenties or thirties who had recovered from COVID-19.

The gene calls are TRBV29-1 and TRBJ1-2, with a possible D match to TRBD1 (5 bases). V lost 6 bases to trimming and J lost 3 bases, with 11 bases between them. Germline CDR1 is SQVTM and CDR2 is ANQGSEA. The CDR3 consists of 12 residues. The CDR3 spells CSVGGVDYGYTF. The CDR3 DNA sequence: TGCAGCGTGGGGGGGGTCGACTATGGCTACACCTTC.

The rearrangement uses TRBV24-1 and TRBJ2-2, with D perhaps matching TRBD1 (5 bases). The V and J ends lost 5 bases and 6 bases respectively, with 9 bases between them. Germline CDR1 and CDR2: KGHDR and SFDVKD. The CDR3 loop spans 13 amino acids. The CDR3, as DNA: TGTGCCACCAGTGCGCAGGGTGCCGGGGAGCTGTTTTTT. Protein product: CATSAQGAGELFF.

This chain connects TRBV7-9 to TRBJ2-7; the match to TRBD2 covers 11 bases. From germline, CDR1 is SEHNR and CDR2 FQNEAQ (reference sequence). CDR3 size: 18 residues. V was pared by 2 bases and J by 7 bases, with 16 bases of the junction left unmatched. CDR3 amino acids: CASSLIGLAGGQSVEQYF. CDR3 nucleotide sequence: TGTGCCAGCAGCTTAATTGGTCTAGCGGGGGGACAATCCGTGGAGCAGTACTTC.

The V gene is TRBV3-1 (or the pseudogene TRBV3-2), the J gene TRBJ1-2, with unresolved D. The length of the CDR3 is 14 residues. V lost 0 bases, J lost 3 bases, and 8 bases lay in between. Germline CDR1 reads LGHDT; CDR2 reads YNNKEL (reference sequence). CDR3 sequence (DNA): TGTGCCAGCAGCCAAGATGGTCGCGACTATGGCTACACCTTC. It translates to CASSQDGRDYGYTF.

The V gene is TRBV2, the J gene TRBJ1-4; 7 bases are a match to TRBD1. The germline V gene encodes CDR1 SNHLY and CDR2 FYNNEI. J gave up 10 bases and V 1 base, and 9 bases lay outside the gene matches. This CDR3 is built from 15 residues. CDR3 loop: CASSEGFGTAGKLFF. As DNA, the CDR3 is TGTGCCAGCAGTGAAGGGTTCGGGACAGCCGGAAAACTGTTTTTT.

This clone was detected only once. The gene calls are TRBV27 and TRBJ2-3; 13 bases are shared with TRBD2. The germline V gene has CDR1 MNHEY and CDR2 SMNVEV (reference sequence). The J segment lost 4 bases and the V segment lost 5 bases, leaving 6 bases of the junction unmatched. This CDR3 contains 16 residues. The CDR3 sequence: CASSPLAGGPSDTQYF. CDR3 in DNA: TGTGCCAGCAGTCCACTAGCGGGGGGGCCTTCAGATACGCAGTATTTT.

The sample holds one count of this clone. This rearrangement joins TRBV20-1 to TRBJ1-2, with D hard to call. Per germline, CDR1 DFQATT and CDR2 SNEGSKA (reference sequence). The germline V and J ends were trimmed by 3 bases and 0 bases, with 8 bases remaining between them. The CDR3 has 13 amino acids. CDR3 DNA: TGCAGTGCTAGTGCCTATTCTAACTATGGCTACACCTTC. Its protein is CSASAYSNYGYTF.

The chain is built from TRBV9 and TRBJ2-1, with 7 bases lining up with TRBD1. J was trimmed by 4 bases and V by 0 bases; bases with no gene match: 4. The germline V gene has CDR1 SGDLS and CDR2 YYNGEE. The CDR3 consists of 15 residues. This CDR3 reads CASSVAGQLYNEQFF. The CDR3 bases are TGTGCCAGCAGCGTAGCGGGACAGCTATACAATGAGCAGTTCTTC.

The genes are TRBV6-5 and TRBJ2-7; a weak D match, TRBD2 (6 bases). The length of the CDR3 is 15 residues. The germline V gene has CDR1 MNHEY and CDR2 SVGAGI. The V and J ends lost 0 bases and 0 bases respectively, with 9 bases between them. The CDR3 protein is CASSYSGGSSYEQYF. CDR3 nucleotide sequence: TGTGCCAGCAGTTACTCGGGGGGAAGCTCCTACGAGCAGTACTTC.

In its sample, this clone was seen once. CDR3 DNA sequence: TGTGCCAGCAGCCAAGAAGGTGGACTCAGGGGGGACGAGACCCAGTACTTC. Residues: CASSQEGGLRGDETQYF. The chain carries TRBV3-1 (or the pseudogene TRBV3-2) and TRBJ2-5, with D perhaps matching TRBD1 (7 bases). Per germline, CDR1 LGHDT and CDR2 YNNKEL (reference sequence). Trimming removed 0 bases from V and 5 bases from J, with 19 bases in between. The CDR3 extends over 17 amino acids.

The chain employs TRBV12-3 or TRBV12-4 and TRBJ1-4, with TRBD1 matching over 7 bases. The CDR3 has 13 amino acids. J lost 8 bases, V lost 3 bases, and 3 bases had no gene match. CDR3 sequence reads: CASSLGGQEKLFF. The CDR3 coding sequence is TGTGCCAGCAGTTTGGGGGGACAGGAAAAACTGTTTTTT.

The rearrangement uses TRBV2 and TRBJ2-6; 10 bases are a match to TRBD1. Trimming at V came to 4 bases and at J to 3 bases, leaving 12 bases not matched to a gene. Germline assignment: CDR1 SNHLY and CDR2 FYNNEI. The CDR3 covers 19 residues. The CDR3 region has the DNA TGTGCCAGCAGTGTGAGCTCTGACAGGGGGCTCAGTGGGGCCAACGTCCTGACTTTC. Protein: CASSVSSDRGLSGANVLTF.

J is TRBJ2-5 and V is TRBV4-1; 12 bases are a match to TRBD2. The V gene end was trimmed by 0 bases and the J gene end by 5 bases; junction bases not matched to a gene: 13. The CDR3 is 19 residues long. From germline, CDR1 is MGHRA and CDR2 YSYEKL. CDR3 region: CASSQDGTSSGGAAETQYF. The DNA for the CDR3 is TGCGCCAGCAGCCAAGATGGAACTTCTAGCGGGGGGGCCGCGGAGACCCAGTACTTC.

The chain links TRBV28 to TRBJ2-5, with 15 bases identical to TRBD2. The germline V gene encodes CDR1 MDHEN and CDR2 SYDVKM. The CDR3 runs to 18 residues. J gave up 4 bases and V 1 base, and 7 bases lay outside the gene matches. CDR3 protein: CASSLSGLAGGQGETQYF. The CDR3 DNA sequence: TGTGCCAGCAGTTTATCGGGACTAGCGGGGGGCCAGGGAGAGACCCAGTACTTC. The whole variable domain, remainder taken from reference TRBV28 and TRBJ2-5, is DVKVTQSSRYLVKRTGEKVFLECVQDMDHENMFWYRQDPGLGLRLIYFSYDVKMKEKGDIPEGYSVSREKKERFSLILESASTNQTSMYLCASSLSGLAGGQGETQYFGPGTRLLVL.

V gene TRBV5-1 combines with J gene TRBJ1-3, with a tentative D call TRBD1 (5 bases). CDR3 length: 14 amino acids. The V gene lost 4 bases and the J gene lost 4 bases, with 12 bases spanning the gap. From germline, CDR1 is SGHRS and CDR2 YFSETQ. The CDR3 loop is CASSADTKGNTIYF. The CDR3, as DNA: TGCGCCAGCAGCGCGGACACTAAGGGAAACACCATATATTTT.

The J gene is TRBJ1-4, the V gene TRBV9; TRBD1 agrees at 7 bases. Per the germline V gene, CDR1 is SGDLS and CDR2 is YYNGEE. V shed 3 bases and J 5 bases; nucleotides not matched to a gene: 4. The CDR3 consists of 14 residues. The CDR3 protein is CASSAGTENEKLFF. DNA for the CDR3: TGTGCCAGCAGCGCCGGGACAGAAAATGAAAAACTGTTTTTT.

The rearrangement joins TRBV6-2 or TRBV6-3 to TRBJ1-2, with TRBD1 as a possible D gene (5 bases). Per germline, CDR1 MNHEY and CDR2 SVGEGT. V lost 0 bases and J 0 bases, leaving 11 bases between the germline ends. The CDR3 sequence is 16 residues long. The CDR3 loop is CASSYSSGPANYGYTF. CDR3 DNA: TGTGCCAGCAGTTACTCTTCAGGGCCCGCTAACTATGGCTACACCTTC.

The chain uses TRBV15 and TRBJ2-2; D is undetermined. Trimming took 0 bases from V and 6 from J, leaving 11 bases between them. This CDR3 contains 15 residues. CDR1 and CDR2 from the germline V gene are LNHNV and YYDKDF (reference sequence). The CDR3 DNA reads as TGTGCCACCAGCAGAGATAGAAGCCTCCCCGGGGAGCTGTTTTTT. Encoded protein: CATSRDRSLPGELFF.

This sequence joins TRBV19 and TRBJ2-3; possibly TRBD1 for D (6 bases). This CDR3 is 18 amino acids long. V dropped 3 bases and J dropped 6 bases, with 25 bases sitting between them. Germline CDR1 is LNHDA and CDR2 is SQIVND (reference sequence). This CDR3 is CASSIYHNREVILDTQYF. The DNA of the CDR3 is TGTGCCAGTAGTATCTATCATAACAGGGAAGTTATCCTGGATACGCAGTATTTT.

V is TRBV28 and J is TRBJ1-2, with D perhaps matching TRBD1 (6 bases). Germline V gives CDR1 MDHEN, CDR2 SYDVKM. This CDR3 is built from 14 residues. Between the trimmed V and J ends, which lost 6 bases and 3 bases, there was a span of 14 bases. CDR3 sequence reads: CASRTRTADYGYTF. The CDR3 DNA is TGTGCCAGCAGGACACGGACAGCGGACTATGGCTACACCTTC.

The V gene is TRBV10-1, the J gene TRBJ2-1; 12 positions match TRBD2. This CDR3 has 14 amino acids. J was trimmed by 8 bases and V by 5 bases; bases with no gene match: 4. Germline assignment: CDR1 WNHNN and CDR2 SYGVQD (reference sequence). CDR3 sequence reads: CASSPTSGGDEQFF. As DNA, the CDR3 is TGCGCCAGCAGTCCGACTAGCGGGGGAGATGAGCAGTTCTTC.

This clone was seen only once. The V and J genes are TRBV7-2 and TRBJ2-5; 15 bases align to TRBD2. The CDR3 loop spans 16 amino acids. The J segment lost 1 base and the V segment lost 5 bases, leaving 2 bases of the junction unmatched. Looked up from germline, CDR1 is SGHTA and CDR2 is FQGNSA. CDR3 sequence (DNA): TGTGCCAGCAGCAGGACTAGCGGGGGGGCCCAAGAGACCCAGTACTTC. Translated, it gives CASSRTSGGAQETQYF.

The V gene is TRBV28, the J gene TRBJ1-1; 9 bases fit TRBD1. This CDR3 is 16 amino acids long. J lost 4 bases, V lost 0 bases, and 6 bases had no gene match. CDR1 and CDR2 from the germline V gene are MDHEN and SYDVKM. The CDR3 sequence is CASSLWGQGGTTEAFF. The CDR3 DNA follows: TGTGCCAGCAGTTTATGGGGACAGGGTGGAACCACTGAAGCTTTCTTT.

The chain uses TRBV7-2 and TRBJ1-2; D possibly corresponds to TRBD1 (6 bases). This CDR3 region has 14 residues. CDR1 and CDR2 (germline): SGHTA, FQGNSA. Trimming removed 1 base from V and 7 bases from J, with 13 bases in between. The DNA of the CDR3 is TGTGCCAGCAGCTTAGTGGGGGACAAAGGTGGCTACACCTTC. Its protein product is CASSLVGDKGGYTF.

The chain is built from TRBV30 and TRBJ1-4; possible D gene TRBD1, 6 bases. V dropped 8 bases and J dropped 7 bases, with 23 bases sitting between them. CDR1 GTSNPN and CDR2 SVGIG come from the germline V gene (reference sequence). The CDR3 loop spans 15 amino acids. CDR3 loop: CATVNREGRSEKLFF. CDR3 in DNA: TGTGCCACGGTTAACAGGGAAGGACGGAGTGAAAAACTGTTTTTT.

This clone was picked up one time. The chain uses TRBV6-1 and TRBJ1-1; D not resolved. V was pared by 3 bases and J by 0 bases, with 8 bases between. This CDR3 region has 14 residues. In germline, CDR1 is MNHNS, CDR2 SASEGT. The CDR3 coding sequence is TGTGCCAGCAGTGAGAACAGAGTGAACACTGAAGCTTTCTTT. It codes for CASSENRVNTEAFF.

The chain combines TRBV27 with TRBJ1-2; 11 bases match TRBD1. This CDR3 spans 19 amino acids. The germline V gene has CDR1 MNHEY and CDR2 SMNVEV (reference sequence). V dropped 7 bases and J dropped 6; count of bases not matched to a gene: 22. CDR3 amino acids: CASTALSGQGALSGHGYTF. The CDR3 nucleotides are TGTGCCAGCACTGCCCTTTCCGGACAGGGGGCTCTCAGTGGGCATGGCTACACCTTC.

The V and J genes are TRBV24-1 and TRBJ2-1, with 7 bases lining up with TRBD2. The CDR3 totals 16 residues. Germline V gene lookup returns CDR1 KGHDR and CDR2 SFDVKD. J gave up 3 bases and V 7 bases, and 11 bases lay outside the gene matches. This CDR3 reads CATSGTGTTRYNEQFF. The CDR3 DNA is TGTGCCACCAGCGGGACCGGGACTACCCGCTACAATGAGCAGTTCTTC.

V usage is TRBV10-1 and J usage is TRBJ1-2, with 9 bases that match TRBD1. This CDR3 has 14 residues. Trimming removed 5 bases from V and 7 bases from J; junction bases left unmatched: 8. In germline, CDR1 is WNHNN, CDR2 SYGVQD (reference sequence). CDR3 loop: CASSPRTGEAGYTF. The CDR3 DNA is TGCGCCAGCAGTCCCCGGACAGGGGAGGCTGGCTACACCTTC.

The chain uses TRBV10-3 and TRBJ1-2, with D hard to call. Trimming pared 4 bases from V and 2 bases from J, leaving 17 bases between. CDR3 length: 16 amino acids. CDR1 and CDR2 from the germline V gene are ENHRY and SYGVKD. CDR3 in DNA: TGTGCCATCAGTGCAATAAGACTGACTCCCAACTATGGCTACACCTTC. This encodes CAISAIRLTPNYGYTF.